A selection of T cell receptor beta chains follows, all from one sample in a study of T cells in Graves' hyperthyroidism and ophthalmopathy. Each CDR3 protein gets one entry after TCRdb re-called the multiplex PCR reads with MiXCR. The sample lists about 360,000 distinct CDR3 sequences; 13% were seen once. What was sequenced was blood. The receptors stem from a woman aged 18-30 years with Graves' hyperthyroidism. Both conserved end residues are part of each CDR3. Fields, in order: D gene, J gene, clone size, V gene, CDR3 protein, CDR3 DNA. D genes are given only for firm matches. Clone size is given for some rows only: seen once, a few or many times, or a class if the clone is expanded.

>NA|TRBJ1-4|many|TRBV28
CASSLLTGFNEKLFF
TGTGCCAGCAGTCTGTTGACAGGCTTTAATGAAAAACTGTTTTTT
>TRBD2|TRBJ2-1|many|TRBV4-3
CASSRGTSGTNEQFF
TGCGCCAGCAGCCGGGGGACTAGCGGGACCAATGAGCAGTTCTTC
>TRBD2|TRBJ2-5|many|TRBV3-1
CASSQELAGDLETQYF
TGTGCCAGCAGCCAAGAACTAGCGGGGGATCTAGAGACCCAGTACTTC
>TRBD2|TRBJ2-5|many|TRBV28
CASRRLAGGPTQETQYF
TGTGCCAGCAGGCGACTAGCGGGAGGGCCGACGCAAGAGACCCAGTACTTC
>TRBD1|TRBJ1-4|NA|TRBV20-1
CSARTGGVGEKLFF
TGCAGTGCTAGGACAGGGGGCGTTGGTGAAAAACTGTTTTTT
>NA|TRBJ1-2|many|TRBV24-1
CATDGGSGGYGYTF
TGTGCCACCGACGGAGGATCGGGGGGTTATGGCTACACCTTC
>NA|TRBJ2-2|many|TRBV11-2
CASSSPVAGELFF
TGTGCCAGCAGCTCCCCGGTGGCCGGGGAGCTGTTTTTT
>NA|TRBJ1-5|NA|TRBV19
CATRTTGKPQHF
TGTGCCACCAGGACGACCGGGAAGCCCCAGCATTTT
>TRBD2|TRBJ2-1|many|TRBV20-1
CSAGPGLAGGNEQFF
TGCAGTGCTGGGCCGGGACTAGCTGGAGGGAATGAGCAGTTCTTC
>NA|TRBJ1-5|few|TRBV19
CASSEGRGLPQHF
TGTGCCAGTAGTGAAGGACGGGGTTTGCCCCAGCATTTT
>NA|TRBJ2-7|few|TRBV10-3
CAISEGRQALYEQYF
TGTGCCATCAGTGAGGGCCGACAGGCACTCTACGAGCAGTACTTC
>TRBD1|TRBJ2-1|NA|TRBV5-6
CASSLYRGVGFF
TGTGCCAGCAGCCTATACAGGGGAGTTGGGTTCTTC
>TRBD2|TRBJ2-3|many|TRBV7-8
CASSGRLAGGSSESTDTQYF
TGTGCCAGCAGCGGCCGACTAGCGGGAGGATCCTCCGAAAGCACAGATACGCAGTATTTT
>TRBD2|TRBJ2-1|many|TRBV27
CASSILAGGYNEQFF
TGTGCCAGCAGTATACTAGCGGGGGGCTACAATGAGCAGTTCTTC
>NA|TRBJ2-7|NA|TRBV7-9
CASSLAVNRVEQYF
TGTGCCAGCAGCTTAGCCGTCAACAGGGTCGAGCAGTACTTC
>NA|TRBJ2-7|many|TRBV11-1
CASSAGRWAERTYEQYF
TGTGCCAGCAGCGCCGGACGGTGGGCAGAAAGAACCTACGAGCAGTACTTC
>TRBD2|TRBJ2-1|many|TRBV7-2
CASSLVGGSYDNEQFF
TGTGCCAGCAGCTTAGTGGGCGGGAGTTACGACAATGAGCAGTTCTTC
>NA|TRBJ2-3|many|TRBV7-8
CASSSTPRGGLPDTQYF
TGTGCCAGCAGCTCCACCCCCAGGGGTGGACTCCCAGATACGCAGTATTTT
>TRBD2|TRBJ2-7|NA|TRBV4-3
CASSQDLTSGRRDEQYF
TGCGCCAGCAGCCAAGATTTAACTAGCGGGAGGCGGGACGAGCAGTACTTC
>NA|TRBJ2-7|NA|TRBV19
CASSIAGGSPYEQYF
TGTGCCAGTAGTATAGCAGGGGGGAGCCCCTACGAGCAGTACTTC
>NA|TRBJ2-1|few|TRBV3-1
CASSPPYTGSVNEQFF
TGTGCCAGCAGCCCCCCGTATACAGGTAGCGTCAATGAGCAGTTCTTC
>TRBD1|TRBJ2-7|NA|TRBV11-2
CASSPEVTGARSQTYEQYF
TGTGCCAGCAGCCCAGAGGTTACAGGGGCCCGGTCGCAAACTTACGAGCAGTACTTC
>NA|TRBJ2-2|few|TRBV6-1
CASSVGQPTGELFF
TGTGCCAGCAGTGTTGGACAGCCCACCGGGGAGCTGTTTTTT
>NA|TRBJ2-3|many|TRBV28
CASSAPAGWADTQYF
TGTGCCAGCAGTGCCCCGGCGGGGTGGGCAGATACGCAGTATTTT
>NA|TRBJ2-3|many|TRBV9
CASSSVQGFSGTQYF
TGTGCCAGCAGCTCCGTACAGGGTTTTTCGGGTACGCAGTATTTT
>TRBD1|TRBJ1-1|many|TRBV11-3
CASSFSNDRVHEAFF
TGTGCCAGCAGCTTTTCTAACGACAGGGTCCATGAAGCTTTCTTT
>TRBD2|TRBJ2-1|many|TRBV20-1
CSRRGGGSYNEQFF
TGCAGCCGAAGAGGCGGGGGCTCCTACAATGAGCAGTTCTTC
>NA|TRBJ1-2|many|TRBV6-1
CASRPGNHNPGGYGYTF
TGTGCCAGCCGTCCCGGGAATCACAATCCTGGCGGCTATGGCTACACCTTC
>NA|TRBJ2-2|few|TRBV25-1
CASRVNSGTGELFF
TGTGCCAGCAGGGTAAACTCGGGGACCGGGGAGCTGTTTTTT